These 5 T cell receptor beta chains originate from one sample sequenced in a study of response to subunit inactivated influenza vaccine. Each CDR3 protein gets one entry after TCRdb re-called the RT-PCR reads with MiXCR. The repertoire holds 250,000 to 350,000 distinct CDR3 sequences, with 22% as singletons. Source: PBMCs from blood, taken around 22 months after vaccination. These receptors originate from a man aged 50 to 69 who received an inactivated influenza vaccine.

This chain links TRBV5-1 with TRBJ1-1; a weak D match, TRBD1 (6 bases). CDR3 length: 15 residues. Germline lookup yields CDR1 SGHRS and CDR2 YFSETQ. Trimming pared 1 base from V and 4 bases from J, leaving 14 bases between. CDR3 amino acids: CASSLLAGEGTEAFF. As DNA, the CDR3 is TGCGCCAGCAGCTTGTTGGCAGGGGAGGGCACTGAAGCTTTCTTT.

This clonotype appeared a few times. V usage is TRBV29-1 and J usage is TRBJ2-7, with TRBD2 identical over 10 bases. The CDR3 is 14 residues long. The germline V gene encodes CDR1 SQVTM and CDR2 ANQGSEA. The ends lost 6 bases at V and 7 bases at J; junction bases unmatched: 12. CDR3 nucleotides: TGCAGCGTGAGACCGGGACTAGCGTCCTTGGAGCAGTACTTC. This translates into CSVRPGLASLEQYF.

This clonotype was counted at least ten times. V gene TRBV28 combines with J gene TRBJ1-3, with 7 positions matching TRBD1. The CDR3 has 15 amino acids. J lost 4 bases, V lost 6 bases, and 9 bases had no gene match. Germline loops: CDR1 MDHEN, CDR2 SYDVKM. The CDR3 reads CASSYLGTAGNTIYF. In DNA, the CDR3 is TGTGCCAGCAGCTACCTGGGGACAGCAGGAAACACCATATATTTT.

There are a few counts of this clonotype. This chain uses TRBV6-2 or TRBV6-3 with TRBJ2-3; 7 bases are shared with TRBD2. In germline, CDR1 is MNHEY, CDR2 SVGEGT. The CDR3 loop spans 13 amino acids. V lost 7 bases to trimming and J lost 10 bases; unmatched junction nucleotides: 11. The CDR3 protein is CASTAGRGSAQYF. In DNA form, the CDR3 reads TGTGCCAGCACAGCGGGGAGGGGTTCCGCGCAGTATTTT.

Ten or more counts support this clonotype. The chain couples TRBV7-9 to TRBJ1-2; unclear D gene. The CDR3 length is 13 residues. Germline assignment: CDR1 SEHNR and CDR2 FQNEAQ (reference sequence). Trimming took off 0 bases at V and 5 bases at J, with 7 bases between the two ends. CDR3 bases: TGTGCCAGCAGCTTAGCCCTGTCTTATGGCTACACCTTC. Translation gives CASSLALSYGYTF.